This T cell receptor (beta chain) was recorded in a study of glioma-infiltrating T cells after dendritic cell vaccination. Study-wide context: Autologous tumor lysate-pulsed dendritic cell vaccination was given between about 2003 and 2013.

The ends lost 6 bases at V and 7 bases at J; junction bases unmatched: 6. The CDR3 is 14 residues long. CDR1 MNHEY and CDR2 SMNVEV come from the germline V gene (reference sequence). Fresh-frozen tumor tissue and more than two years of survival data were available for all. Up to 2 ug genomic DNA was used for TCRB CDR3 amplification. The method was immunoSEQ multiplex PCR; TCRdb's version includes in-frame clones alone and lacks a portion of them. The sample has 45,000 to 55,000 clones; 85% to 90% are singletons. Sequencing was performed on blood, taken before dendritic cell vaccination. V gene TRBV27 combines with J gene TRBJ2-1, with TRBD2 matching 10 bases. The receptor's source is a human donor with glioblastoma. The CDR3 coding sequence is TGTGCCAGCAGACTAGCGGGGTGGGAAAATGAGCAGTTCTTC. It codes for CASRLAGWENEQFF.